Here is one TCR beta chain with its context. Produced via immunoSEQ multiplex PCR; TCRdb's table is partial and in-frame only. The profile shows more than 250,000 clones, roughly 86% of them singletons. The data were obtained in a study of blood T cell repertoires in COVID-19. Deletions cut 6 bases from V and 5 bases from J, with 22 bases between. The germline V gene encodes CDR1 MNHEY and CDR2 SMNVEV (reference sequence). CDR3 length: 16 amino acids. Adults between about 18 and 95 years of age took part from under 25 US areas. The sequencing sample was made of PBMCs or T cells enriched from blood (not recorded which). The chain joins TRBV27 to TRBJ1-2; no reliable D call. This sequence was found in a woman between 25 and 40 years old who had recovered from COVID-19. CDR3 coding DNA: TGTGCCAGCAGCTCATCATCCAGCGGACGGGATTATGGCTACACCTTC. As protein: CASSSSSSGRDYGYTF.